This TCR beta chain emerged from a study of beta chain features in type 1 diabetes. The study's findings and limits: Any role of HLA type in TCRB rearrangement remained unresolved here. Shortening of TCRB CDR3s, moderate but significant, appeared in all four CD4+ subsets of Type 1 diabetes patients. Researchers cautioned that cDNA sequencing could over-represent cells with high TCR expression. A pattern of fewer insertions and more deletions at VDJ junctions was seen in type 1 diabetes patients.

This clone was counted between two and nine times. Its antigen is as yet unknown. As every portion of the isolated RNA was reverse transcribed, the sequencing read expressed TCRB transcripts. Naive, central memory and regulatory T cell samples averaged around 3.3 million reads. Method: immunoSEQ multiplex PCR; TCRdb's copy keeps in-frame clones and lacks some. The profile shows some 240,000 clones, around 15% of them singletons. The CDR3 is made up of 18 amino acids. V gave up 0 bases and J gave up 7 bases; unmatched junction bases: 12. CDR1 is SGDLS and CDR2 is YYNGEE in the germline V gene. The gene calls are TRBV9 and TRBJ2-7; TRBD2 matches 14 bases. The sequence was collected from a man aged 25-45 years with type 1 diabetes. The sequenced sample was naive CD4+ T cells from blood. The CDR3, as DNA: TGTGCCAGCAGCGTAGGACTAGCGGGAGGGCCGTGGGTAAGTGAGCAGTACTTC. Amino acid sequence: CASSVGLAGGPWVSEQYF.